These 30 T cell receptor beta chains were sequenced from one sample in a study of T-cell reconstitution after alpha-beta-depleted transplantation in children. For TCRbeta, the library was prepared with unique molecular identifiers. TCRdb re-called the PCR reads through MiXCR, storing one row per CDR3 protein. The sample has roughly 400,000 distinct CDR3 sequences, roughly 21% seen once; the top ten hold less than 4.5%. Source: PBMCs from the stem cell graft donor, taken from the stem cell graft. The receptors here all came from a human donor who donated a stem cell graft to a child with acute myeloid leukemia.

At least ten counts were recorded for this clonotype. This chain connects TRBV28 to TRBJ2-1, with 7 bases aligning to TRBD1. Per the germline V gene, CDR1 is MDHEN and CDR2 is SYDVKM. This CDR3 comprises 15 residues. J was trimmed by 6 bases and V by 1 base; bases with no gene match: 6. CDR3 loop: CASSLFSRDSNEQFF. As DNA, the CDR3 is TGTGCCAGCAGTTTATTTTCTCGGGACAGCAATGAGCAGTTCTTC.

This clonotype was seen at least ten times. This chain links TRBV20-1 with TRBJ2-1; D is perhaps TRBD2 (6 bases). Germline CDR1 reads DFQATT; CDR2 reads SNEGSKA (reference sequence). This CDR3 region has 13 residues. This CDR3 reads CSGEGTGSGEQFF. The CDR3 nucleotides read TGCTCCGGGGAAGGGACTGGGAGCGGTGAGCAGTTCTTC.

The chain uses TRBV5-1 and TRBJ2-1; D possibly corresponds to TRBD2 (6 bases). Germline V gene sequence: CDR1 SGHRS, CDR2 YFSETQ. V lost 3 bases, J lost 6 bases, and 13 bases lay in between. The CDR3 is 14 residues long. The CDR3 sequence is CASSSRGGVNEQFF. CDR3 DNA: TGCGCCAGCAGCTCCCGTGGAGGGGTCAATGAGCAGTTCTTC.

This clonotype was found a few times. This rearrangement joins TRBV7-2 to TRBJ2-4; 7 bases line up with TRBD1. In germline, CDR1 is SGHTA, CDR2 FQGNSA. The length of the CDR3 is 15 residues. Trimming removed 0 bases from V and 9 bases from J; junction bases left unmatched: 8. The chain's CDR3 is CASSLAPTSGGIQYF. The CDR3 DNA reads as TGTGCCAGCAGCTTAGCCCCGACCTCAGGGGGCATTCAGTACTTC.

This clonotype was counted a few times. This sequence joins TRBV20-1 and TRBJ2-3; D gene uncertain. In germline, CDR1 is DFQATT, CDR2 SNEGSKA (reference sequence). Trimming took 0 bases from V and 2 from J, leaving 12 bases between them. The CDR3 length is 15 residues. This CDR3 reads CSARDQYRPTDTQYF. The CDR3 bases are TGCAGTGCTAGAGATCAATATAGGCCCACAGATACGCAGTATTTT.

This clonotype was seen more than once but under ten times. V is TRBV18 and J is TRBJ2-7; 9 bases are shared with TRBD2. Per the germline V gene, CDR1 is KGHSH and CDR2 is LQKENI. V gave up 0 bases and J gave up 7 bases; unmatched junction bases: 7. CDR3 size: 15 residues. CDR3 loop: CASSPPASGIGEQYF. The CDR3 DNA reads TGTGCCAGCTCACCACCCGCTAGCGGGATCGGAGAGCAGTACTTC.

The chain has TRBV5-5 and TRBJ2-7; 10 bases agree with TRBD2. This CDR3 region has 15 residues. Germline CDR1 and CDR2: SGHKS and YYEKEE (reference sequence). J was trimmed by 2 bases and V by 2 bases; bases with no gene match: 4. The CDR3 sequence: CASSLAGGVTYEQYF. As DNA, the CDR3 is TGTGCCAGCAGCTTAGCGGGGGGGGTCACCTACGAGCAGTACTTC.

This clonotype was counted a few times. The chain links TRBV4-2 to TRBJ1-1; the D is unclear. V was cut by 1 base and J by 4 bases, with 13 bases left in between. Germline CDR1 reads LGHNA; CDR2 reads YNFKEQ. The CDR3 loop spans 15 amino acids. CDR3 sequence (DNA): TGTGCCAGCAGCCAAGGTACAAGTCGGTTCACTGAAGCTTTCTTT. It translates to CASSQGTSRFTEAFF.

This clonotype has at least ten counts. The CDR3 sequence: CSAPLSGSLGNEQFF. For the CDR3, the DNA is TGCAGTGCACCCCTTAGCGGGAGTCTCGGCAATGAGCAGTTCTTC. This rearrangement joins TRBV20-1 to TRBJ2-1; 9 bases agree with TRBD2. The CDR3 has 15 residues. J was trimmed by 6 bases and V by 6 bases; bases with no gene match: 12. The germline gives CDR1 DFQATT, CDR2 SNEGSKA (reference sequence).

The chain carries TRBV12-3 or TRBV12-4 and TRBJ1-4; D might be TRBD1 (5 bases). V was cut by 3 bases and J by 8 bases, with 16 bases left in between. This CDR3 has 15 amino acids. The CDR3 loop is CASSFSVLGPEKLFF. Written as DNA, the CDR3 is TGTGCCAGCAGTTTCTCAGTTTTGGGACCGGAAAAACTGTTTTTT.

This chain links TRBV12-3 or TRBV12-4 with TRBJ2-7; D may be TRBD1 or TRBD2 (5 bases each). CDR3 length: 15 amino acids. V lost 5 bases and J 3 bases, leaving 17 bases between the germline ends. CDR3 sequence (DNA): TGTGCCAGCAGTGCTAAGGGGACCTTCGTCTACGAGCAGTACTTC. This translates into CASSAKGTFVYEQYF.

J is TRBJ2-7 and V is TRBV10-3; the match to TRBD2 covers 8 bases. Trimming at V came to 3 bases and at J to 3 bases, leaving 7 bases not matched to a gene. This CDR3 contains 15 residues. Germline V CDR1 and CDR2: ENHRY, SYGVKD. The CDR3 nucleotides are TGTGCCATCAGTGAATTGACTAGCGCCGACTACGAGCAGTACTTC. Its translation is CAISELTSADYEQYF.

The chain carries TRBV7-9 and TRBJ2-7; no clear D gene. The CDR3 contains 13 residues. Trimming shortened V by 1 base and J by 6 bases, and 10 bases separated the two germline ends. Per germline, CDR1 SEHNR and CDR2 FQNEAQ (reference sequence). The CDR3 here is CASSLGIRTEQYF. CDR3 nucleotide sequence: TGTGCCAGCAGCTTAGGGATTAGAACCGAGCAGTACTTC.

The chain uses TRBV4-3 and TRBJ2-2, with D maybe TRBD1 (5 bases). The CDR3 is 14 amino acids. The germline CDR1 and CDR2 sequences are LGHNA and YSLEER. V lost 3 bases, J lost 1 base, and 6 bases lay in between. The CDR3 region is CASSQTENTGELFF. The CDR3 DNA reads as TGCGCCAGCAGCCAGACAGAGAACACCGGGGAGCTGTTTTTT.

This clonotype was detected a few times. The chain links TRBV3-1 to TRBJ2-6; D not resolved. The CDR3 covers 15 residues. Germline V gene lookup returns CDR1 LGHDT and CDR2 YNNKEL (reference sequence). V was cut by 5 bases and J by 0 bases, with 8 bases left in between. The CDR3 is CASSYAISGANVLTF. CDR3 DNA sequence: TGTGCCAGCAGCTACGCAATCTCTGGGGCCAACGTCCTGACTTTC.

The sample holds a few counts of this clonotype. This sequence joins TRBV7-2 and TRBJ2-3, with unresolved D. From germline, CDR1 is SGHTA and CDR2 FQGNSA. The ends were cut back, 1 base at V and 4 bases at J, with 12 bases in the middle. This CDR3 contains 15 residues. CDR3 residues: CASSLGLGGPDTQYF. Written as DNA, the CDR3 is TGTGCCAGCAGCTTAGGTCTCGGCGGTCCAGATACGCAGTATTTT.

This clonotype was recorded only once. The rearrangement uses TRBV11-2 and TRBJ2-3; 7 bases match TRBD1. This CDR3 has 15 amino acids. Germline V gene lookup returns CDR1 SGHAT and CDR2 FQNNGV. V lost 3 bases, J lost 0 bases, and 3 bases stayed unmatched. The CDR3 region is CASSLHRGSTDTQYF. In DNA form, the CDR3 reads TGTGCCAGCAGCTTGCACAGGGGTAGCACAGATACGCAGTATTTT.

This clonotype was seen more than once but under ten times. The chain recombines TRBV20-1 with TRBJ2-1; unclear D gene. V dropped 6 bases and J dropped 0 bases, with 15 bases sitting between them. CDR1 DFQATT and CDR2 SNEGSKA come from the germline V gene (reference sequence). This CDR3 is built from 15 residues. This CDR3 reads CSAEPARSSYNEQFF. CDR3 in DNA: TGCAGTGCCGAGCCTGCGAGAAGCTCCTACAATGAGCAGTTCTTC.

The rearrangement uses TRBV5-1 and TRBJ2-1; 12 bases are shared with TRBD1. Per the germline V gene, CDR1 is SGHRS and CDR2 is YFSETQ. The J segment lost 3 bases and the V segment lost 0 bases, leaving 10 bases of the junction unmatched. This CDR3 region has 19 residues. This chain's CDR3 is CASSLGTGTGGGHYNEQFF. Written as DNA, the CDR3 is TGCGCCAGCAGCTTGGGCACCGGGACAGGGGGCGGTCACTACAATGAGCAGTTCTTC.

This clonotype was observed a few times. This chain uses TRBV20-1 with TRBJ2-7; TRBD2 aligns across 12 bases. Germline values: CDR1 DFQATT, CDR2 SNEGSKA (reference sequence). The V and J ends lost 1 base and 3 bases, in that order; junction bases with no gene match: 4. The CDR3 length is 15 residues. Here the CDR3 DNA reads TGCAGTGCTAGAGGGACTAGCGGGATATACTACGAGCAGTACTTC. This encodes CSARGTSGIYYEQYF.

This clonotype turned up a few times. CDR3 in DNA: TGCGCCAGCAGCCAAACGACAGCGAGGGGGATAGCCAAAAACATTCAGTACTTC. Translation gives CASSQTTARGIAKNIQYF. The chain couples TRBV4-1 to TRBJ2-4; D perhaps matches TRBD1 (6 bases). In germline, CDR1 is MGHRA, CDR2 YSYEKL. This CDR3 has 18 residues. The ends were cut back, 2 bases at V and 0 bases at J, with 17 bases in the middle.

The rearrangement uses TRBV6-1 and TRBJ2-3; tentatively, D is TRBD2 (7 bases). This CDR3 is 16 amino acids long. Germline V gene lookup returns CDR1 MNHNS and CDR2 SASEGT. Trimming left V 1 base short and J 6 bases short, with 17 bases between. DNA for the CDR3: TGTGCCAGCAGTGAAGACGGGGGGCGCGTATGGGATACGCAGTATTTT. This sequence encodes CASSEDGGRVWDTQYF.

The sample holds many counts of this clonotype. CDR3 sequence reads: CASSGGYTGELFF. CDR3 sequence (DNA): TGTGCCAGCAGTGGAGGTTACACCGGGGAGCTGTTTTTT. This rearrangement joins TRBV12-3 or TRBV12-4 to TRBJ2-2, with D possibly TRBD2 on 5 matching bases. The CDR3 spans 13 residues. Trimming removed 5 bases at V and 3 bases at J, with 7 bases between.

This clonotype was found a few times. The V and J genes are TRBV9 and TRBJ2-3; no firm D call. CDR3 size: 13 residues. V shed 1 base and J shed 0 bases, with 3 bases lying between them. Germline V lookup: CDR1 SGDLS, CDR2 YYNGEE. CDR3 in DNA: TGTGCCAGCAGCGTAACGAGCACAGATACGCAGTATTTT. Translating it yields CASSVTSTDTQYF. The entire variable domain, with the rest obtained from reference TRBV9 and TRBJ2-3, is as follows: DSGVTQTPKHLITATGQRVTLRCSPRSGDLSVYWYQQSLDQGLQFLIQYYNGEERAKGNILERFSAQQFPDLHSELNLSSLELGDSALYFCASSVTSTDTQYFGPGTRLTVL.

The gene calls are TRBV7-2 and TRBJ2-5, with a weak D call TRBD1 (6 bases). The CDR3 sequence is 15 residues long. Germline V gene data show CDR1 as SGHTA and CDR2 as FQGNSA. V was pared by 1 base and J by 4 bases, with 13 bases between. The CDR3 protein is CASSLGTVRGETQYF. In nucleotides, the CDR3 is TGTGCCAGCAGCTTAGGGACAGTAAGGGGAGAGACCCAGTACTTC.

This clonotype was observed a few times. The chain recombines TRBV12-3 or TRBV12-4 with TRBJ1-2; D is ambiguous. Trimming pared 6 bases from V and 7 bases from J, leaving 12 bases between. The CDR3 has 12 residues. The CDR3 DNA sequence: TGTGCCAGCAGGGCCGGTTTAGGTGGCTACACCTTC. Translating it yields CASRAGLGGYTF.

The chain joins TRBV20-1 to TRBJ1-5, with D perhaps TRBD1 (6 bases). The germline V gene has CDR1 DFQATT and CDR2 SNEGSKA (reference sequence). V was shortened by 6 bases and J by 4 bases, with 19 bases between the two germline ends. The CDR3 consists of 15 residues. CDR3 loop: CSAAHQGLGNQPQHF. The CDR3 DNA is TGCAGTGCCGCCCATCAGGGGCTGGGTAATCAGCCCCAGCATTTT.

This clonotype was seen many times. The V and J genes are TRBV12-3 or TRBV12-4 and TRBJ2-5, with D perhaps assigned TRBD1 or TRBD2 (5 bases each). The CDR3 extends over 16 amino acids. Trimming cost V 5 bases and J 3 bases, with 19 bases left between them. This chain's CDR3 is CASSPGTHFSEETQYF. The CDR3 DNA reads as TGTGCCAGCAGTCCCGGGACGCACTTTTCTGAAGAGACCCAGTACTTC.

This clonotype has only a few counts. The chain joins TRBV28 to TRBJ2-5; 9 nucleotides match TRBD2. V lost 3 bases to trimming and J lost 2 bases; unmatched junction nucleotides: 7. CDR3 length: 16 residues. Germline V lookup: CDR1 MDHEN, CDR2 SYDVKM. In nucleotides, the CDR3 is TGTGCCAGCAGTTTGCCTCTAGCGGGGAAACAAGAGACCCAGTACTTC. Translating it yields CASSLPLAGKQETQYF. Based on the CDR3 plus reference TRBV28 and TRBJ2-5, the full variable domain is DVKVTQSSRYLVKRTGEKVFLECVQDMDHENMFWYRQDPGLGLRLIYFSYDVKMKEKGDIPEGYSVSREKKERFSLILESASTNQTSMYLCASSLPLAGKQETQYFGPGTRLLVL.

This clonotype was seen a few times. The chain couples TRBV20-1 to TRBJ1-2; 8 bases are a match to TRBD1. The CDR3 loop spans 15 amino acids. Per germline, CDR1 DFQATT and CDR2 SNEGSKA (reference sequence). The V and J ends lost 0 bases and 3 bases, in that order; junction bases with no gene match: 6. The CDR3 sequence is CSARDRAGGDYGYTF. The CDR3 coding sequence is TGCAGTGCTAGAGATCGGGCAGGGGGCGACTATGGCTACACCTTC.